This TCR beta chain was sequenced during a study of cytomegalovirus exposure and HLA in healthy donors. Turning to this clone: Its antigen remains unidentified.

Findings and caveats of the study: Previous analysis showed most TCR beta V segments were productive about 87% or about 30% of the time. In a later analysis, a genetic analysis reported fewer productive-TCR N-insertions in an Asian-associated ancestry cluster than the cohort average.

CDR3 length: 15 residues. Germline CDR1 is SGHTA and CDR2 is FQGTGA. After removal of 2 bases from V and 2 bases from J, the junction contained 2 bases not matched to a gene. 13 Jbeta primers and 60 Vbeta primers were used for the PCR. Clones were read by immunoSEQ multiplex PCR, and TCRdb kept only the in-frame ones, dropping some. The data hold 150,000 or so clones, with 80% observed a single time. Healthy bone marrow donors made up the donor group. The source is a man between 25 and 39 years old in good health and CMV-seronegative. The V gene is TRBV7-3, the J gene TRBJ2-2; TRBD2 matches at 7 bases. The sample was PBMCs. CDR3 amino acids: CASSLLAANTGELFF. As DNA, the CDR3 is TGTGCCAGCAGCTTACTAGCGGCCAACACCGGGGAGCTGTTTTTT.